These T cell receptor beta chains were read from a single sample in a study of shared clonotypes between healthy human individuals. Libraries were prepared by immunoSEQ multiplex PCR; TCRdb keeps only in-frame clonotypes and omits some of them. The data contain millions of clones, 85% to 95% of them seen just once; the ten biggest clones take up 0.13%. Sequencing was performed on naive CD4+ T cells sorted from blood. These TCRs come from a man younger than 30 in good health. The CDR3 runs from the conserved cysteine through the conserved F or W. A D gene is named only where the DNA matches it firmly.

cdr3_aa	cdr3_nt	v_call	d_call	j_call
CASSLWPGSTEAFF	TGCGCCAGCAGCTTGTGGCCGGGCAGCACTGAAGCTTTCTTT	TRBV5-1	-	TRBJ1-1
CASSPHLDTQYF	TGTGCCAGCAGCCCCCACCTAGATACGCAGTATTTT	TRBV7-6	-	TRBJ2-3
CASSFYTQGNTEAFF	TGTGCCAGCAGCTTCTATACCCAGGGAAACACTGAAGCTTTCTTT	TRBV7-2	-	TRBJ1-1
CATLPGAGYQPQHF	TGTGCCACCTTACCAGGGGCCGGATATCAGCCCCAGCATTTT	TRBV28	-	TRBJ1-5
CASSPEGGGGTDTQYF	TGTGCCAGCAGCCCGGAGGGAGGGGGGGGCACAGATACGCAGTATTTT	TRBV5-4	-	TRBJ2-3
CASSSTGEQSPLHF	TGTGCCAGCAGTTCCACAGGGGAACAATCACCCCTCCACTTT	TRBV7-2	TRBD1	TRBJ1-6
CASSLLRESNYGYTF	TGTGCCAGCAGTTTATTGAGAGAATCTAACTATGGCTACACCTTC	TRBV28	-	TRBJ1-2
CASSVSPGISYEQYF	TGTGCCTCCAGTGTCTCTCCGGGAATCTCCTACGAGCAGTACTTC	TRBV10-3	-	TRBJ2-7
CASSVAGGPGEQYF	TGTGCCAGCAGCGTAGCGGGAGGGCCAGGCGAGCAGTACTTC	TRBV9	TRBD2	TRBJ2-7
CASSFGDRGYEQYF	TGTGCCAGCAGTTTTGGGGACAGGGGCTACGAGCAGTACTTC	TRBV28	TRBD1	TRBJ2-7
CASSQDYEQPQHF	TGCGCCAGCAGCCAAGATTATGAGCAGCCCCAGCATTTT	TRBV4-1	-	TRBJ1-5
CSVGVNTYGYTF	TGCAGCGTTGGTGTCAATACATATGGCTACACCTTC	TRBV29-1	-	TRBJ1-2
CASTQRLAGGYEQYF	TGTGCCAGCACCCAAAGACTAGCGGGAGGATACGAGCAGTACTTC	TRBV2	TRBD2	TRBJ2-7
CASSEAGNSYEQYF	TGTGCCAGCAGCGAGGCCGGGAACTCCTACGAGCAGTACTTC	TRBV7-9	-	TRBJ2-7
CASRANTGIQFAFF	TGTGCCAGCAGGGCCAACACAGGGATACAATTTGCTTTCTTT	TRBV6-5	-	TRBJ1-1
CAGGTEAYSPLHF	TGTGCCGGAGGGACAGAGGCCTATTCACCCCTCCACTTT	TRBV6-1	TRBD1	TRBJ1-6
CASSLTGDTQYF	TGTGCCAGCAGTTTGACGGGAGATACGCAGTATTTT	TRBV2	-	TRBJ2-3
CAIRLSGANVLTF	TGTGCCATCAGGTTGTCTGGGGCCAACGTCCTGACTTTC	TRBV6-1	-	TRBJ2-6
CASSPGTQNTEAFF	TGTGCCAGCTCACCCGGGACACAGAACACTGAAGCTTTCTTT	TRBV18	-	TRBJ1-1
CASSYQTNTGELFF	TGTGCCAGCAGCTACCAGACCAACACCGGGGAGCTGTTTTTT	TRBV7-2	-	TRBJ2-2
CASFRDRNQPQHF	TGTGCCAGCTTCCGGGACAGAAATCAGCCCCAGCATTTT	TRBV28	TRBD1	TRBJ1-5
CASSRQDNEQFF	TGTGCCAGCTCACGACAAGACAATGAGCAGTTCTTC	TRBV18	-	TRBJ2-1
CASSETAGHQPQHF	TGTGCCAGCAGTGAGACAGCGGGTCATCAGCCCCAGCATTTT	TRBV2	-	TRBJ1-5
CASSPTWGEGYTF	TGTGCCAGCAGCCCAACGTGGGGGGAGGGCTACACCTTC	TRBV6-1	-	TRBJ1-2
CASSFSGTGLNNSPLHF	TGCGCCAGCAGCTTCTCCGGGACAGGCCTAAATAATTCACCCCTCCACTTT	TRBV5-1	TRBD1	TRBJ1-6